A single sample gave rise to the 4 T cell receptor beta chains below, sequenced in a study of blood T cell repertoires in COVID-19. TCRdb keeps only in-frame clones here, not all; method: immunoSEQ multiplex PCR. The sample holds about 60,000 clones; approximately 85% are singletons and the top ten take about 16%. The sample was peripheral blood. These receptors all stem from a human donor in a cohort sampled during active COVID-19.

This clone has just a few counts. V and J are TRBV7-9 and TRBJ2-7; D is possibly TRBD1 (6 bases). The V gene's germline CDR1 is SEHNR and CDR2 FQNEAQ (reference sequence). The V and J ends lost 1 base and 6 bases respectively, with 16 bases between them. The CDR3 runs to 15 residues. In nucleotides, the CDR3 is TGTGCCAGCAGCTTAGTATTCGCAGGGGAGAGCGAGCAGTACTTC. Its protein product is CASSLVFAGESEQYF.

The chain employs TRBV6-5 and TRBJ2-1; 11 bases map to TRBD2. J was trimmed by 2 bases and V by 6 bases; bases with no gene match: 3. The germline V gene encodes CDR1 MNHEY and CDR2 SVGAGI. This CDR3 is built from 15 residues. In DNA, the CDR3 is TGTGCCAGCAGAACGGGACTAGCGGCCTACAATGAGCAGTTCTTC. Translating it yields CASRTGLAAYNEQFF.

The V call is TRBV27, the J call TRBJ1-4; a weak D match, TRBD1 (6 bases). The V end lost 6 bases, the J end lost 4 bases, and 15 bases lay between the germline ends. Germline lookup yields CDR1 MNHEY and CDR2 SMNVEV (reference sequence). This CDR3 spans 15 amino acids. Written as DNA, the CDR3 is TGTGCCAGCAGAACCGCGGGGGCAGATAATGAAAAACTGTTTTTT. Protein: CASRTAGADNEKLFF.

J is TRBJ2-7 and V is TRBV5-1, with 8 bases lining up with TRBD1. The CDR3 has 15 amino acids. V dropped 4 bases and J dropped 5; count of bases not matched to a gene: 11. Germline V gives CDR1 SGHRS, CDR2 YFSETQ. The DNA for the CDR3 is TGCGCCAGCAGCACCAGACAGGGGAGGATAAACGAGCAGTACTTC. This gives the protein CASSTRQGRINEQYF.